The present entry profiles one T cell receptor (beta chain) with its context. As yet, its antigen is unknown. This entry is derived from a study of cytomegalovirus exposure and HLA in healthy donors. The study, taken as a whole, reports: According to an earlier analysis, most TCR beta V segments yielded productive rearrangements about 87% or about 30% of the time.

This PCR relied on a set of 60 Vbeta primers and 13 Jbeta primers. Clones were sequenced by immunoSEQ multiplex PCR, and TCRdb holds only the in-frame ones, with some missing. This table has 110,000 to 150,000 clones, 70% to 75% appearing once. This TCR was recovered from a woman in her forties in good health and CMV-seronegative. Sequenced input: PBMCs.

CDR3 in DNA: TGTGCCAGCAGCTTGGATCGGGGGTACGCGAATGAAAAACTGTTTTTT. Protein product: CASSLDRGYANEKLFF. The chain links TRBV5-4 to TRBJ1-4; possibly TRBD1 for D (5 bases). V was clipped by 0 bases and J by 5 bases, with 14 bases between them. In germline, CDR1 is SGHNT, CDR2 YYREEE (reference sequence). The CDR3 has 16 amino acids.